The rows below give T cell receptor beta chains drawn from one sample of a study of glioma-infiltrating T cells. Each CDR3 protein is one row after TCRdb ran MiXCR on the multiplex PCR reads. The table lists around 350,000 distinct CDR3 sequences, roughly two fifths of them singletons, with approximately 12% in the top ten. The source material was glioma tissue, nonneoplastic brain tissue, or PBMCs (not recorded which). The receptor source for this set is a human donor with low-grade glioma or glioblastoma, undergoing nonglioma brain surgery, or in good health (not recorded which). Both conserved end residues are trimmed from each CDR3. A D gene is named only where the DNA matches it firmly.

cdr3_aa d_call j_call v_call
ASSPQGYQPQH NA TRBJ1-5 TRBV5-1
ASIPQGSYNEQF NA TRBJ2-1 TRBV7-2
ASILAGAREQY TRBD2 TRBJ2-7 TRBV28
SVEGLAGNGGIWNEQF TRBD2 TRBJ2-1 TRBV29-1
ASSIIAITGELF NA TRBJ2-2 TRBV19
AISATGDEQY TRBD1 TRBJ2-7 TRBV10-3
ASSGTHQETQY NA TRBJ2-5 TRBV27
ASSYGGPLIYEQY NA TRBJ2-7 TRBV27
ASSQVGRGPYNEQF NA TRBJ2-1 TRBV4-1
ASSLMWTGGTGELF TRBD1 TRBJ2-2 TRBV28
ASSYSPSGAYEQY TRBD2 TRBJ2-7 TRBV6-5
ASSQGTSGGELF TRBD2 TRBJ2-2 TRBV4-1
ASSQLTGGYNEQF TRBD1 TRBJ2-1 TRBV4-2
SARDSGGLVTDTQY NA TRBJ2-3 TRBV20-1
SAAPRGGSYEQY NA TRBJ2-7 TRBV20-1
ASSLGQGLGYT NA TRBJ1-2 TRBV28
ATAAGRHTDTQY TRBD2 TRBJ2-3 TRBV19
ASSYSGGIIYGQY NA TRBJ2-7 TRBV6-2/TRBV6-3
ASSFSGHTEAF NA TRBJ1-1 TRBV7-6
SVTAGISASYNEQF TRBD2 TRBJ2-1 TRBV20-1
ASSLTLVRGETQY NA TRBJ2-5 TRBV7-3
ASSLFVTLANYGYT NA TRBJ1-2 TRBV28
ASSLGAGAYNEQY NA TRBJ2-7 TRBV3-1
SATLGGGYSNQPQH NA TRBJ1-5 TRBV20-1
ASSEGLGGIYEQY NA TRBJ2-7 TRBV2
ATSRMGRAGSGPQH NA TRBJ1-5 TRBV15
ASSSARGPRADTQY NA TRBJ2-3 TRBV28
ASSEQPTGHQPQH NA TRBJ1-5 TRBV6-1
ASSNIAANTGELF NA TRBJ2-2 TRBV19
ASSFTSGGLYEQY NA TRBJ2-7 TRBV7-2
ASKGRSSYNSPLH NA TRBJ1-6 TRBV7-2
ASSSTGVGQPQH TRBD1 TRBJ1-5 TRBV5-6
ASSWGVSLNTGELF NA TRBJ2-2 TRBV7-2
SGAAGRALETQY TRBD2 TRBJ2-5 TRBV20-1
DSSGRLTYEQY NA TRBJ2-7 TRBV7-2